Given below is one T cell receptor beta chain in context. The target antigen is unknown. The read ends 3 residues early relative to the CDR3; the germline J gene fills the gap. These data originate in a study of Tregs in tolerant kidney transplant recipients. Study-level findings and limits: Few patients were studied, so findings need validation in larger groups. The most relevant donor-specific Treg TCRbeta repertoire apparently came from expansion with activated donor B cells. Biological reproducibility was not directly addressed in this study.

Sequencing was performed with immunoSEQ multiplex PCR; in TCRdb, only in-frame clones are kept and a portion is missing. Recorded for this sample: about 30,000 clones. Germline lookup yields CDR1 SEHNR and CDR2 FQNEAQ (reference sequence). The CDR3 totals 13 residues. Deletions cut 1 base from V and 6 bases from J, with 9 bases between. This chain links TRBV7-9 with TRBJ1-1; D is unresolved. This specimen was CD8+ T cells from blood, taken before the transplant. This clonotype was obtained from a human donor who received a combined kidney and bone marrow transplant. The CDR3 loop reads CASSLGRAAEAFF. CDR3 DNA, as far as it was read: TGTGCCAGCAGCTTAGGTAGGGCTGCTGAA.